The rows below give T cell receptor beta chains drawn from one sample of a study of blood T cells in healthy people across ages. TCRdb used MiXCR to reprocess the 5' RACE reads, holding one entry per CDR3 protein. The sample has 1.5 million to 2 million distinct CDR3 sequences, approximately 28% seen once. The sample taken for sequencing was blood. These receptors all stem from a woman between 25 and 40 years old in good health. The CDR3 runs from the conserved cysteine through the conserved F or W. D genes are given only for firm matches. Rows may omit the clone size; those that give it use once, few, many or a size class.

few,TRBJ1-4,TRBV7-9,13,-,TGTGCCAGCCAAGGCGGGTTTCGGGAAAAACTGTTTTTT,CASQGGFREKLFF
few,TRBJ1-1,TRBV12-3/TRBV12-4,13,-,TGTGCCAGCAGTCCCTGTTGCTGGAGCGAAGCTTTCTTT,CASSPCCWSEAFF
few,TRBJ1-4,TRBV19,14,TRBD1,TGTGCCAGTAGTAAGGACAGGGAAGATGAAAAACTGTTTTTT,CASSKDREDEKLFF
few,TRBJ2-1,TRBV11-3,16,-,TGTGCCAGCAGCAACGGACCGGAGTCCTCCTACAATGAGCAGTTCTTC,CASSNGPESSYNEQFF
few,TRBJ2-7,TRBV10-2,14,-,TGCGCCAGCAAGGAGCGGAGAGAATCTTACGAGCAGTACTTC,CASKERRESYEQYF
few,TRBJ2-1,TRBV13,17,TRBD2,TGTGCCAGCAACACGATAATAGGGGGACTAGCGGCAAATGAGCAGTTCTTC,CASNTIIGGLAANEQFF
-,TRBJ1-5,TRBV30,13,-,TGTGCCTGGAGTGTACCAGGTAATCAGCCCCAGCATTTT,CAWSVPGNQPQHF
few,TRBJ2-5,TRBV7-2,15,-,TGTGCCAGCAGCTCTTACGGTCAACCCCCAGAGACCCAGTACTTC,CASSSYGQPPETQYF
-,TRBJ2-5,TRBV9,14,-,TGTGCCAGCAGCGTAGACGCCTACCGAGAGACCCAGTACTTC,CASSVDAYRETQYF
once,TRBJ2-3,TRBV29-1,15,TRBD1,TGCAGCGTGAGCAAGCCCGGGACAGGGAGGGATACGCAGTATTTT,CSVSKPGTGRDTQYF
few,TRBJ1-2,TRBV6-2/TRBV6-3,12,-,TGTGCCAGTACAGACCGCATGGGGGGCTACACCTTC,CASTDRMGGYTF
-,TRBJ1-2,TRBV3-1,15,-,TGTGCCAGCAGCCAAGCTTTGGGGGGCGCTTATGGCTACACCTTC,CASSQALGGAYGYTF
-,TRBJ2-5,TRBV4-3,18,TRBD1,TGCGCCAGCAGCCAAGATGGGACCGGGACAGGGGACAGGGAGACCCAGTACTTC,CASSQDGTGTGDRETQYF
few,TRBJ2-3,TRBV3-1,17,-,TGTGCCAGCAGCTTCCGGGACATCAGCTTGGCCACAGATACGCAGTATTTT,CASSFRDISLATDTQYF
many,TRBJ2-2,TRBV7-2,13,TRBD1,TGTGCCAGCAGAATCGGACAGGTCGGGGAGCTGTTTTTT,CASRIGQVGELFF
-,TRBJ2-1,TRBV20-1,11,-,TGCAGTGCTAGAGATTACAGGGAGCAGTTCTTC,CSARDYREQFF
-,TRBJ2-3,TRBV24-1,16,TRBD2,TGTGCCACCAGTGATTCTAGCGGGGTAGGCACAGATACGCAGTATTTT,CATSDSSGVGTDTQYF
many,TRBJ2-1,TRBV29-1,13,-,TGCAGCCTGGGGCAGAGCCAGTACAATGAGCAGTTCTTC,CSLGQSQYNEQFF
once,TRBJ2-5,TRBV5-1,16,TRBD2,TGCGCCAGCAGCTTGGATCAAGCGGGGGGTACAAATGAGCAGTACTTC,CASSLDQAGGTNEQYF
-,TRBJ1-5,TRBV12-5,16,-,TGTGCTAGTGGTTTGGGGCAAGGTGTTAGCAATCAGCCCCAGCATTTT,CASGLGQGVSNQPQHF
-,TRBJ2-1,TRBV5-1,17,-,TGCGCCAGCAGCTTGAGTGGTACGGGGGGCAATTACAATGAGCAGTTCTTC,CASSLSGTGGNYNEQFF
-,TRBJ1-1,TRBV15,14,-,TGTGCCACCAGCAGAGATACAATGAACACTGAAGCTTTCTTT,CATSRDTMNTEAFF
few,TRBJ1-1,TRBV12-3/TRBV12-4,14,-,TGTGCCAGCAGTTTAGCTCACGGGAACACTGAAGCTTTCTTT,CASSLAHGNTEAFF
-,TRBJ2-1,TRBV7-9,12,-,TGTGCCAGCAGCTTATCAGAAGGTGAGCAGTTCTTC,CASSLSEGEQFF
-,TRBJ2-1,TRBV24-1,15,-,TGTGCCACCAGTGATTTGTCCACAGGGAATAATGAGCAGTTCTTC,CATSDLSTGNNEQFF
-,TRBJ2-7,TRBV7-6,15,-,TGTGCCAGCAGCTTAGGTTTTCAGGAAACCTACGAGCAGTACTTC,CASSLGFQETYEQYF
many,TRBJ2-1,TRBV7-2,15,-,TGTGCCAGCACCAGAACAGGTGGCTCCTACAATGAGCAGTTCTTC,CASTRTGGSYNEQFF
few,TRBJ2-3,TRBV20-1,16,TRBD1,TGCAGTGCTAGGGACAGGAAATCTTCTAGCACAGATACGCAGTATTTT,CSARDRKSSSTDTQYF
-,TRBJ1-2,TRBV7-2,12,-,TGTGCCAGCAGCTCAGCACTATATGGCTACACCTTC,CASSSALYGYTF
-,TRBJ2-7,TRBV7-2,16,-,TGTACCAGCAGCCCTTACTCCAGGGGAACTGCCTACGAGCAGTACTTC,CTSSPYSRGTAYEQYF
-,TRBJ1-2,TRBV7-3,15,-,TGTGCCAGCAGTCCGGGCGGGTGGGGTAGGAGTGGCTACACCTTC,CASSPGGWGRSGYTF
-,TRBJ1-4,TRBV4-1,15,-,TGCGCCAGCAGCCAAACGGGACTCCGTAATGAAAAACTGTTTTTT,CASSQTGLRNEKLFF
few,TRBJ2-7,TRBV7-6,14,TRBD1,TGTGCCAGCACCAAGACAGGGGGCCCCTACGGGCAGTACTTC,CASTKTGGPYGQYF
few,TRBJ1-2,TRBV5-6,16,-,TGTGCCAGCAGCCCCTGGTTTGGGGACCGTAACTATGGCTACACCTTC,CASSPWFGDRNYGYTF
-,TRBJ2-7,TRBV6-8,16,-,TGTGCCAGCAGTTACTTGGGGGCGAACAAAAGCTACGAGCAGTACTTC,CASSYLGANKSYEQYF
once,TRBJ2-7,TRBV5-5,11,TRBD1,TGTGCCAGCAGACAGGGGTACGAGCAGCACTTC,CASRQGYEQHF
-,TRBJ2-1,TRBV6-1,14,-,TGTGCCAGCAGTGCGGGACCCGGAGGGAATGAGCAGTTCTTC,CASSAGPGGNEQFF
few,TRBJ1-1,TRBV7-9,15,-,TGTGCCAGCAGCTCCCCCTTGGGACCGAACACTGAAGCTTTCTTT,CASSSPLGPNTEAFF
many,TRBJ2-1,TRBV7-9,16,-,TGTGCCAGCAGCTTAGTACCGACAGAAGCCTACAATGAGCAGTTCTTC,CASSLVPTEAYNEQFF
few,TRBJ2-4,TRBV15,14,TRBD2,TGTGCCACCGGACAGACTAGCGGGAAGAACATTCAGTACTTC,CATGQTSGKNIQYF
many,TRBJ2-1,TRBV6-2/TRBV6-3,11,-,TGTGCCAGCAACCTGGGCAATGAGCAGTTCTTC,CASNLGNEQFF
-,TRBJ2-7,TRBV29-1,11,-,TGCAGCGTTGGGGGGTTCGATGAGCAGTACTTC,CSVGGFDEQYF
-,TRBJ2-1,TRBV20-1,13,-,TGCAGTGCCCAGCGGAAGCCTTACAATGAGCAGTTCTTC,CSAQRKPYNEQFF
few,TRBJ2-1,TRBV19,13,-,TGTGCCACCACTTGGGGGCGCGGAAATGAGCAGTTCTTC,CATTWGRGNEQFF
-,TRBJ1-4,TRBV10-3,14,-,TGTGCCTCTAGAAGGGGCGTAACTAATGAAAAACTGTTTTTT,CASRRGVTNEKLFF
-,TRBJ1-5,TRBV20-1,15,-,TGCAGTGCTCTTGGGGGCACAGGGCGAGGTCAGCCCCAGCATTTT,CSALGGTGRGQPQHF
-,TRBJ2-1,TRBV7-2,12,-,TGTGCCAGCAACCGAGTAAGTGGTGAGCAGTTCTTC,CASNRVSGEQFF
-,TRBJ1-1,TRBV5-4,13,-,TGTGCCAGCAGACATAACTCAGGAGACGAAGCTTTCTTT,CASRHNSGDEAFF
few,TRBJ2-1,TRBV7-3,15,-,TGTGCCAGCAGCGCAGGGGGGGACAGGTTCTATGAGCAGTTCTTC,CASSAGGDRFYEQFF
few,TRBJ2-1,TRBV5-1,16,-,TGCGCCAGCAGCTATAACCGGGAAAAACGAAACAATGAGCAGTTCTTC,CASSYNREKRNNEQFF
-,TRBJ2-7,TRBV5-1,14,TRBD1,TGCGCCAGCAGCTTGTCAGGGGGCATCCACGAGCGGTACTTC,CASSLSGGIHERYF
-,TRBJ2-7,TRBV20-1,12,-,TGCAGTGCTAGGGGTTCAACCTACGAGCAGTACTTC,CSARGSTYEQYF
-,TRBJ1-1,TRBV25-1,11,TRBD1,TGTGCCAACAGGGGGGTGACTGAAGCTTTCTTT,CANRGVTEAFF